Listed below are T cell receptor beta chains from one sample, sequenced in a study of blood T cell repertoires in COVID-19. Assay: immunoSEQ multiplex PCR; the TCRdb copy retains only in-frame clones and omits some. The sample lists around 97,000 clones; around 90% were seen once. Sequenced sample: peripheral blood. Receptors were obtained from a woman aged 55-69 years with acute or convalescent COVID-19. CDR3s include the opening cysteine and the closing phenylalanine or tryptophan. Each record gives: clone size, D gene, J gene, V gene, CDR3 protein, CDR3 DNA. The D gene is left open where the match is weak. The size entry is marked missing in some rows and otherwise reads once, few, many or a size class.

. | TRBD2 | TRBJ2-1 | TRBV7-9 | CASSLGTGGSYNEQFF | TGTGCCAGCAGCCTTGGCACGGGGGGGTCCTACAATGAGCAGTTCTTC
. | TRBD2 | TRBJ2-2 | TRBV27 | CASSSGGYWTTSTGELFF | TGTGCCAGCAGTTCCGGGGGGTATTGGACTACGAGCACCGGGGAGCTGTTTTTT
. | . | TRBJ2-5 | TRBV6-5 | CASKRTGETQYF | TGTGCCAGCAAACGAACAGGGGAGACCCAGTACTTC
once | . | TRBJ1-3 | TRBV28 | CASSTYIGNTIYF | TGTGCCAGCAGTACCTATATCGGAAACACCATATATTTT
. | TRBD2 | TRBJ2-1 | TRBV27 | CASSFLSGLAGGGQFF | TGTGCCAGCAGTTTCCTATCGGGACTAGCGGGAGGAGGGCAGTTCTTC
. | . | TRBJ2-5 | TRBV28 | CASSLIGGTPFRETQYF | TGTGCCAGCAGTTTAATCGGCGGAACTCCATTTAGAGAGACCCAGTACTTC
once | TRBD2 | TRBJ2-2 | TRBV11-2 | CASSLLAGVNGELFF | TGTGCCAGCAGCTTATTAGCGGGAGTGAACGGGGAGCTGTTTTTT
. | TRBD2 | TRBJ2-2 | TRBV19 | CATNGFGRRYGELFF | TGTGCCACGAACGGGTTCGGGAGGAGGTACGGGGAGCTGTTTTTT
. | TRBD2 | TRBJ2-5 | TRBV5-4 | CASSQGLSGSGQETQYF | TGTGCCAGCAGCCAAGGGTTGAGCGGGAGTGGTCAAGAGACCCAGTACTTC
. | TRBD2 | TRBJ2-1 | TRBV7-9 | CASSEGLAGGSYNEQFF | TGTGCCAGCAGCGAGGGACTAGCGGGAGGGTCCTACAATGAGCAGTTCTTC
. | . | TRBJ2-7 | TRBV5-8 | CASSLRWLADYEQYF | TGTGCCAGCAGCTTGCGGTGGCTAGCAGACTACGAGCAGTACTTC
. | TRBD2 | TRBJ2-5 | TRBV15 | CATSRLSGGFKETQYF | TGTGCCACTTCCAGACTAAGCGGGGGATTCAAAGAGACCCAGTACTTC
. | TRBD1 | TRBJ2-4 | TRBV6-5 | CASRQGDIQYF | TGTGCCAGCAGACAGGGGGACATTCAGTACTTC
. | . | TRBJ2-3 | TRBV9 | CASTPAGADTQYF | TGTGCCAGCACCCCGGCGGGCGCAGATACGCAGTATTTT
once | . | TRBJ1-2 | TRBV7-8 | CASSLGPLRSRFYGYTF | TGTGCCAGCAGCTTAGGGCCGTTGAGGTCCCGTTTCTATGGCTACACCTTC
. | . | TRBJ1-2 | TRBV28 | CASSLGGSQVSGRTF | TGTGCCAGCAGTTTGGGAGGGTCCCAAGTTTCTGGGCGGACCTTC
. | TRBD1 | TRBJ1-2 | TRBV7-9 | CASSSGGWLGYTF | TGTGCCAGCAGCTCAGGGGGCTGGTTAGGCTACACCTTC
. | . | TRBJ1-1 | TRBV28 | CASSSPLGGGAEAFF | TGTGCCAGCAGTTCACCGCTGGGGGGGGGCGCTGAAGCTTTCTTT
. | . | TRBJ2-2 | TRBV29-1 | CSVGRGMNTGELFF | TGCAGCGTTGGAAGGGGAATGAACACCGGGGAGCTGTTTTTT
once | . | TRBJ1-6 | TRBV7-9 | CASSAQDGNSPLHF | TGTGCCAGCAGCGCACAGGATGGCAATTCACCCCTCCACTTT
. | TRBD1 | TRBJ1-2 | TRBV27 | CASSSRQGGYGYTF | TGTGCCAGCAGTTCTCGACAGGGCGGATATGGCTACACCTTC
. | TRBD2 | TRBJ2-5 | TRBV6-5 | CASNTSGRQTQYF | TGTGCCAGCAACACTAGCGGGAGACAGACCCAGTACTTC
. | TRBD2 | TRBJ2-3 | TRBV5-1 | CASSGGATSGTDTQYF | TGCGCCAGCAGCGGGGGGGCGACTAGCGGGACAGATACGCAGTATTTT
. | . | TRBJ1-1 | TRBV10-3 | CAISGDPTGGEAFF | TGTGCCATCAGTGGGGACCCAACGGGGGGTGAAGCTTTCTTT
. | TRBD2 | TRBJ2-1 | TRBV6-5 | CASRREGGRGNEQFF | TGTGCCAGCAGGCGGGAGGGCGGAAGGGGCAATGAGCAGTTCTTC
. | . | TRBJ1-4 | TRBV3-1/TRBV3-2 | CASRLDRGEKLFF | TGTGCCAGCAGGCTGGACCGGGGTGAAAAACTGTTTTTT
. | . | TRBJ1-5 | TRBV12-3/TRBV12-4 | CASTLSGQPQHF | TGTGCCAGCACCCTGAGTGGTCAGCCCCAGCATTTT
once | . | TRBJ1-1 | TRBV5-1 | CASSSSVQNTEAFF | TGCGCCAGCAGCTCCTCAGTCCAAAACACTGAAGCTTTCTTT
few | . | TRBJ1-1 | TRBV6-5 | CASRGEPGEAFF | TGTGCCAGCAGGGGAGAACCTGGTGAAGCTTTCTTT
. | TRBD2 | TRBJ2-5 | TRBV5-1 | CASSLGLAGTQETQYF | TGCGCCAGCAGCTTAGGACTAGCGGGCACCCAAGAGACCCAGTACTTC
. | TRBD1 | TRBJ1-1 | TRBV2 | CASSREGTANTEAFF | TGTGCCAGCAGCCGGGAGGGGACAGCTAACACTGAAGCTTTCTTT
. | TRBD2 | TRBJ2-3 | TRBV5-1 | CASAKPPGGGITDTQYF | TGCGCCAGCGCCAAGCCCCCCGGGGGAGGGATAACAGATACGCAGTATTTT
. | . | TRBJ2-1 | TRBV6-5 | CASSYSMLRREQFF | TGTGCCAGCAGTTACTCGATGTTGAGGCGGGAGCAGTTCTTC
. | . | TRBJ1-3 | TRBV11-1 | CASSQQGFGNTIYF | TGTGCCAGCAGCCAACAGGGCTTTGGAAACACCATATATTTT
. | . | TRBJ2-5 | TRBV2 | CASSENLYVGETQYF | TGTGCCAGCAGTGAAAACCTCTACGTTGGAGAGACCCAGTACTTC
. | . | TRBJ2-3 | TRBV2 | CASTHGLGRAADTQYF | TGTGCCAGCACCCACGGCCTGGGCAGGGCTGCAGATACGCAGTATTTT
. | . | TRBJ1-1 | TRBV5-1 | CASSLMGGTTEAFF | TGCGCCAGCAGCTTAATGGGAGGAACGACTGAAGCTTTCTTT
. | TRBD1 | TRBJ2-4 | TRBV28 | CATTQGASRVQYF | TGTGCCACAACCCAGGGGGCCTCGAGGGTTCAGTACTTC
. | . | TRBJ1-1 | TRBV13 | CASSFSGGAGTNTEAFF | TGTGCCAGCAGCTTTTCCGGGGGGGCCGGAACCAATACTGAAGCTTTCTTT
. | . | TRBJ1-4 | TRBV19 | CASNSHNEKLFF | TGTGCCAGTAATAGTCACAATGAAAAACTGTTTTTT